This record looks at one T cell receptor (beta chain) sequence and its context. The sample is drawn from a study of spatial heterogeneity in lung cancer. About the research overall: The study consistently detected more beta-chain than alpha-chain sequences. The library had UMIs, and each TCR and UMI pair averaged more than ten raw reads.

Between the trimmed V and J ends, which lost 3 bases and 6 bases, there was a span of 20 bases. The germline CDR1 and CDR2 sequences are SGHDT and YYEEEE. The CDR3 has 16 amino acids. The time point is: sample taken at primary tumor resection. Extraction of whole RNA from tumor, nontumor lung or frozen PBMC preceded unsorted sequencing. Donation came from about 72 patients with untreated early-stage non-small cell lung cancer. TCRdb re-analysed the 5' RACE reads in MiXCR, keeping a single row per CDR3 protein. The sample contains about 40,000 distinct CDR3 sequences, 5.2% of which appear only once. The receptor was derived from a female donor with early-stage non-small cell lung cancer. The input for sequencing was PBMCs, taken at surgery. The gene calls are TRBV5-6 and TRBJ2-3; TRBD2 is a possible D gene (6 bases). This CDR3 is CASSSGGAGRGDTQYF. DNA for the CDR3: TGTGCCAGCAGCTCCGGAGGTGCGGGGCGTGGGGATACGCAGTATTTT. The full variable domain, in which reference TRBV5-6 and TRBJ2-3 provide the parts outside the CDR3, is DAGVTQSPTHLIKTRGQQVTLRCSPKSGHDTVSWYQQALGQGPQFIFQYYEEEERQRGNFPDRFSGHQFPNYSSELNVNALLLGDSALYLCASSSGGAGRGDTQYFGPGTRLTVL.